The 12 T cell receptor beta chains presented below share a single source sample, sequenced in a study of CD8+ T cells in alopecia areata. cDNA serving as the sequencing template came from extracted, reverse transcribed RNA. Profiled with immunoSEQ multiplex PCR; TCRdb holds only in-frame clones, not every one. Of around 170,000 clones in the sample, about half were seen once. This sample's treatment: oral pan-JAK inhibitor, 5-10 mg twice daily. This sample comprised CD8+ T cells sorted from blood, obtained at week 52, from a patient treated with tofacitinib. The receptors come from a human donor with alopecia areata.

CDR3 in DNA: TGTGCCAGCAGCTTACATAGGAGGTCCCAGTACTTC. The encoded protein is CASSLHRRSQYF. This chain joins TRBV7-8 and TRBJ2-5, with D possibly TRBD2 on 5 matching bases. V lost 2 bases and J 9 bases, leaving 10 bases between the germline ends. There are 12 residues in the CDR3. Germline CDR1 SGHVS, CDR2 FQNEAQ.

The rearrangement uses TRBV29-1 and TRBJ2-3; 13 bases match TRBD2. CDR1 is SQVTM, CDR2 ANQGSEA, per germline. Trimming removed 5 bases from V and 5 bases from J; junction bases left unmatched: 7. This CDR3 comprises 15 residues. CDR3 sequence: CSVTLAGGPKDTQYF. The DNA of the CDR3 is TGCAGCGTTACACTAGCGGGGGGGCCTAAAGATACGCAGTATTTT.

This chain uses TRBV27 with TRBJ1-1; TRBD1 matches at 10 bases. Germline CDR1 is MNHEY and CDR2 is SMNVEV (reference sequence). V shed 5 bases, J shed 8 bases, and the junction held 5 bases outside the gene matches. This CDR3 spans 13 amino acids. The DNA of the CDR3 is TGTGCCAGCAGTAACCGGGACAGGGGCGAAGCTTTCTTT. This codes for CASSNRDRGEAFF.

This clone was detected only once. The V call is TRBV30, the J call TRBJ2-7; 8 nucleotides agree with TRBD1. V shed 5 bases, J shed 0 bases, and the junction held 6 bases outside the gene matches. Germline values: CDR1 GTSNPN, CDR2 SVGIG (reference sequence). This CDR3 region has 14 residues. The CDR3 region is CAWGQGSGSYEQYF. The CDR3, as DNA: TGTGCCTGGGGACAGGGATCAGGCTCCTACGAGCAGTACTTC.

This clone was observed a single time. The gene calls are TRBV13 and TRBJ2-5; TRBD1 matches 9 bases. This CDR3 region has 15 residues. The trim removed 4 bases at V and 5 bases at J, leaving 8 bases unmatched. Germline loops: CDR1 PRHDT, CDR2 FYEKMQ (reference sequence). CDR3 loop: CASSSRDRVFETQYF. The CDR3, as DNA: TGTGCCAGCAGCTCCCGGGACAGGGTTTTCGAGACCCAGTACTTC.

Comment on this clone: A junction end diverges from the germline sequence, so it may reflect a read error. This chain uses TRBV7-7 with TRBJ2-1, with D uncertain. CDR3 length equals 15 residues. Germline values: CDR1 SSHAT, CDR2 FNYEAQ (reference sequence). The DNA for the CDR3 is TGTGCTAGCAGTCCCTCGTTTGAGTCCCACAATGAGCAGTTCTTC. This encodes CASSPSFESHNEQFF.

The chain combines TRBV29-1 with TRBJ1-2, with no clear D. CDR3 length equals 16 residues. Germline loops: CDR1 SQVTM, CDR2 ANQGSEA. The V gene lost 1 base and the J gene lost 3 bases, with 18 bases spanning the gap. CDR3 sequence (DNA): TGCAGCGTTGAAGGGTACCACAGTTCCTCTGACTATGGCTACACCTTC. This sequence encodes CSVEGYHSSSDYGYTF.

The V gene is TRBV27, the J gene TRBJ2-7; a possible D gene is TRBD1 (6 bases). The V and J ends lost 6 bases and 7 bases respectively, with 13 bases between them. The germline gives CDR1 MNHEY, CDR2 SMNVEV (reference sequence). CDR3 length equals 12 residues. As DNA, the CDR3 is TGTGCCAGCAGCACTACAGGGTTGGAGCAGTACTTC. This encodes CASSTTGLEQYF.

This chain links TRBV27 with TRBJ1-5; D is ambiguous. Germline V lookup: CDR1 MNHEY, CDR2 SMNVEV (reference sequence). The CDR3 has 14 residues. Deletions cut 10 bases from V and 1 base from J, with 14 bases between. The chain's CDR3 is CATAPQGSNQPQHF. In nucleotides, the CDR3 is TGTGCCACCGCGCCACAAGGGAGCAATCAGCCCCAGCATTTT.

The chain employs TRBV4-3 and TRBJ1-2, with 9 bases matching TRBD1. CDR3 size: 19 residues. In germline, CDR1 is LGHNA, CDR2 YSLEER. V dropped 5 bases and J dropped 0; count of bases not matched to a gene: 16. In DNA form, the CDR3 reads TGCGCCAGCAGCAAGATAGGGGGGACAGGGACCTCGGCTAACTATGGCTACACCTTC. Its protein product is CASSKIGGTGTSANYGYTF.

The chain uses TRBV27 and TRBJ2-7; no clear D. The V gene lost 8 bases and the J gene lost 3 bases, with 11 bases spanning the gap. CDR3 size: 12 residues. Germline V lookup: CDR1 MNHEY, CDR2 SMNVEV (reference sequence). The CDR3 bases are TGTGCCAGCGGGTTCGCAGGCTACGAGCAGTACTTC. Residues: CASGFAGYEQYF.

This rearrangement joins TRBV2 to TRBJ1-2; D call uncertain. CDR3 length equals 15 residues. CDR1 is SNHLY and CDR2 is FYNNEI in the germline V gene. Trimming stripped 3 bases from V and 2 bases from J, with 13 bases between. The CDR3 DNA sequence: TGTGCCAGCAGTGACGCGCAGACCAAAAACTATGGCTACACCTTC. Its translation is CASSDAQTKNYGYTF.